Listed below are T cell receptor beta chains from one sample, sequenced in a study of technical replicates of blood from a few donors. Generated by immunoSEQ multiplex PCR, the TCRdb table keeps only in-frame clones and is missing some. The data show just under 100,000 clones, approximately 95% seen once. Sequenced material: T cells isolated from PBMCs. The receptors shown here come from a human donor in good health. Both conserved end residues are part of each CDR3. The D gene is left open where the match is weak. The size of a clone is reported for some rows only, either as once, few or many, or as a class for expanded clones.

abundance: -
v_gene: TRBV6-1
j_gene: TRBJ2-7
d_gene: TRBD2
CDR3nt: TGTGCCAGCACCGGGACTAGCGGCCCCCGCGAGCAGTACTTC
CDR3aa: CASTGTSGPREQYF

abundance: few
v_gene: TRBV29-1
j_gene: TRBJ1-1
d_gene: -
CDR3nt: TGCAGCGTTTTTGTCGGGGGGCTTAACACTGAAGCTTTCTTT
CDR3aa: CSVFVGGLNTEAFF

abundance: -
v_gene: TRBV15
j_gene: TRBJ2-3
d_gene: TRBD2
CDR3nt: TGTGCCACCAGCACATGGACTAGCGGGAGCACAGATACGCAGTATTTT
CDR3aa: CATSTWTSGSTDTQYF

abundance: -
v_gene: TRBV18
j_gene: TRBJ1-5
d_gene: TRBD1
CDR3nt: TGTGCCAGCTCACCGGACAGGGGAGGTTTGCCCCAGCATTTT
CDR3aa: CASSPDRGGLPQHF

abundance: -
v_gene: TRBV13
j_gene: TRBJ2-5
d_gene: -
CDR3nt: TGTGCCAGCAGTTCGTTGGTGGGCGGGGAGACCCAGTACTTC
CDR3aa: CASSSLVGGETQYF

abundance: -
v_gene: TRBV19
j_gene: TRBJ1-3
d_gene: TRBD1
CDR3nt: TGTGCCAGTAGACCTCCCGGGACAGGGAGTCTCTCTGGAAACACCATATATTTT
CDR3aa: CASRPPGTGSLSGNTIYF

abundance: -
v_gene: TRBV28
j_gene: TRBJ2-3
d_gene: -
CDR3nt: TGTGCCAGCAGTTTACTAGGGCGGGCAGATACGCAGTATTTT
CDR3aa: CASSLLGRADTQYF

abundance: once
v_gene: TRBV18
j_gene: TRBJ1-5
d_gene: -
CDR3nt: TGTGCCAGCTCACCACCTCAAGGGGCCGTTCAGCCCCAGCATTTT
CDR3aa: CASSPPQGAVQPQHF

abundance: -
v_gene: TRBV7-9
j_gene: TRBJ1-6
d_gene: -
CDR3nt: TGTGCCAGCAGACCAAGTCAGGGGCAGGGTAATTCACCCCTCCACTTT
CDR3aa: CASRPSQGQGNSPLHF

abundance: -
v_gene: TRBV7-2
j_gene: TRBJ1-1
d_gene: TRBD1
CDR3nt: TGTGCCAGCAGCTTAGACAGGGGTGGCACTGAAGCTTTCTTT
CDR3aa: CASSLDRGGTEAFF

abundance: -
v_gene: TRBV7-2
j_gene: TRBJ1-6
d_gene: -
CDR3nt: TGTGCCAGCAGCTTACGTGCAGGAGAGGGTTCACCCCTCCACTTT
CDR3aa: CASSLRAGEGSPLHF

abundance: many
v_gene: TRBV18
j_gene: TRBJ1-1
d_gene: -
CDR3nt: TGTGCCAGCTCACCAACAGTACACGTCACTGAAGCTTTCTTT
CDR3aa: CASSPTVHVTEAFF

abundance: -
v_gene: TRBV2
j_gene: TRBJ2-7
d_gene: -
CDR3nt: TGTGCCAGCAGTGAAGAGAGCGTTAGCTCCTACGAGCAGTACTTC
CDR3aa: CASSEESVSSYEQYF

abundance: -
v_gene: TRBV19
j_gene: TRBJ1-5
d_gene: -
CDR3nt: TGTGCCAGTAGTATAGCGGGCAGGGGAGATCAGCCCCAGCATTTT
CDR3aa: CASSIAGRGDQPQHF

abundance: -
v_gene: TRBV5-1
j_gene: TRBJ2-2
d_gene: -
CDR3nt: TGCGCCAGCAACCCGGGAGAGAACACCGGGGAGCTGTTTTTT
CDR3aa: CASNPGENTGELFF

abundance: once
v_gene: TRBV6-5
j_gene: TRBJ1-4
d_gene: -
CDR3nt: TGTGCCAGCAGTCTCAGCCGGAGGGTGAATGAAAAACTGTTTTTT
CDR3aa: CASSLSRRVNEKLFF

abundance: -
v_gene: TRBV14
j_gene: TRBJ1-1
d_gene: TRBD1
CDR3nt: TGTGCCAGCAGCCAGGGACAGGGACCTGAAGCTTTCTTT
CDR3aa: CASSQGQGPEAFF

abundance: -
v_gene: TRBV29-1
j_gene: TRBJ1-2
d_gene: -
CDR3nt: TGCAGCTTCCGACAGGCGAGTGGCTACACCTTC
CDR3aa: CSFRQASGYTF

abundance: -
v_gene: TRBV30
j_gene: TRBJ2-7
d_gene: -
CDR3nt: TGTGCCTGGGGCGAGTCGGGGGAGCAGTACTTC
CDR3aa: CAWGESGEQYF

abundance: -
v_gene: TRBV2
j_gene: TRBJ2-3
d_gene: TRBD2
CDR3nt: TGTGCCAGCAGGCTAAGCGGGAGGGCCACAGATACGCAGTATTTT
CDR3aa: CASRLSGRATDTQYF

abundance: -
v_gene: TRBV5-8
j_gene: TRBJ2-1
d_gene: -
CDR3nt: TGTGCCAGCAGCTATCCCAGGGGCTCCTACAATGAGCAGTTCTTC
CDR3aa: CASSYPRGSYNEQFF

abundance: -
v_gene: TRBV10-3
j_gene: TRBJ1-5
d_gene: TRBD1
CDR3nt: TGTGCCATCAGGGGGACAGGGGTAGGCAATCAGCCCCAGCATTTT
CDR3aa: CAIRGTGVGNQPQHF

abundance: -
v_gene: TRBV6-5
j_gene: TRBJ1-1
d_gene: TRBD1
CDR3nt: TGTGCCAGCAGTTTCCGACAGGGCACTGAAGCTTTCTTT
CDR3aa: CASSFRQGTEAFF

abundance: once
v_gene: TRBV19
j_gene: TRBJ1-5
d_gene: TRBD1
CDR3nt: TGTGCCAGTAGTATACTCCCAGGGGGAAATCAGCCCCAGCATTTT
CDR3aa: CASSILPGGNQPQHF

abundance: -
v_gene: TRBV5-4
j_gene: TRBJ2-1
d_gene: -
CDR3nt: TGTGCCAGCAGCTTTACAGGGATGAATGAGCAGTTCTTC
CDR3aa: CASSFTGMNEQFF

abundance: -
v_gene: TRBV6-1
j_gene: TRBJ2-5
d_gene: -
CDR3nt: TGTGCCAGCACAGGGGAGACCCAGTACTTC
CDR3aa: CASTGETQYF

abundance: -
v_gene: TRBV7-9
j_gene: TRBJ1-3
d_gene: -
CDR3nt: TGTGCCAGCAGCTTATCGGGCAGGGTTGAAAACACCATATATTTT
CDR3aa: CASSLSGRVENTIYF

abundance: -
v_gene: TRBV5-8
j_gene: TRBJ2-5
d_gene: TRBD1
CDR3nt: TGTGCCAGCACTGGGACAGCCGGAATCGTTTCGTACCAAGAGACCCAGTACTTC
CDR3aa: CASTGTAGIVSYQETQYF

abundance: -
v_gene: TRBV5-1
j_gene: TRBJ1-4
d_gene: TRBD1
CDR3nt: TGCGCCAGCAGCTTAACAGGGGGCGGAGAAAAACTGTTTTTT
CDR3aa: CASSLTGGGEKLFF

abundance: -
v_gene: TRBV10-3
j_gene: TRBJ2-5
d_gene: TRBD2
CDR3nt: TGTGCCATCAGTGAGCCGACTAGCGGGAAAGAGACCCAGTACTTC
CDR3aa: CAISEPTSGKETQYF

abundance: -
v_gene: TRBV9
j_gene: TRBJ2-3
d_gene: TRBD2
CDR3nt: TGTGCCAGCAGCGTAGGAACTGGACTAGCGGACACAGATACGCAGTATTTT
CDR3aa: CASSVGTGLADTDTQYF

abundance: -
v_gene: TRBV6-1
j_gene: TRBJ1-2
d_gene: -
CDR3nt: TGTGCCAGCAGAGAGGTCCCCACCTATGGCTACACCTTC
CDR3aa: CASREVPTYGYTF

abundance: -
v_gene: TRBV18
j_gene: TRBJ2-1
d_gene: -
CDR3nt: TGTGCCAGCTCACCAGAGTCAAGCAATGAGCAGTTCTTC
CDR3aa: CASSPESSNEQFF

abundance: -
v_gene: TRBV6-1
j_gene: TRBJ1-5
d_gene: -
CDR3nt: TGTGCCAGCAGTGAAGCGATACAGGGCCTAAATAGCAATCAGCCCCAGCATTTT
CDR3aa: CASSEAIQGLNSNQPQHF

abundance: -
v_gene: TRBV21-1
j_gene: TRBJ1-4
d_gene: -
CDR3nt: TGTGCCAGCAGCAAGATCTTATTCGGCGACAGCCTGGTTGCAACTAATGAAAAACTGTTTTTT
CDR3aa: CASSKILFGDSLVATNEKLFF

abundance: -
v_gene: TRBV7-9
j_gene: TRBJ2-7
d_gene: -
CDR3nt: TGTGCCAGCAGCCCGGGGGCCTACGAGCAGTACTTC
CDR3aa: CASSPGAYEQYF

abundance: -
v_gene: TRBV15
j_gene: TRBJ2-4
d_gene: -
CDR3nt: TGTGCCACCAGCAGTCTCGGGACAATGGAGTACTTC
CDR3aa: CATSSLGTMEYF

abundance: -
v_gene: TRBV5-8
j_gene: TRBJ2-7
d_gene: -
CDR3nt: TGTGCCAGCAGCTTGGTATATGGACTCTACGAGCAGTACTTC
CDR3aa: CASSLVYGLYEQYF

abundance: -
v_gene: TRBV5-1
j_gene: TRBJ2-6
d_gene: TRBD1
CDR3nt: TGCGCCAGCAGCCCCACCCAGGGGGCTGGGGCCAACGTCCTGACTTTC
CDR3aa: CASSPTQGAGANVLTF

abundance: -
v_gene: TRBV19
j_gene: TRBJ2-6
d_gene: -
CDR3nt: TGTGCCAGTAGTTCCCACAGGTCTGGGGCCAACGTCCTGACTTTC
CDR3aa: CASSSHRSGANVLTF

abundance: once
v_gene: TRBV30
j_gene: TRBJ1-3
d_gene: -
CDR3nt: TGTGCCTGGGCACAGGACCGAAGCTCTGGAAACACCATATATTTT
CDR3aa: CAWAQDRSSGNTIYF

abundance: -
v_gene: TRBV7-9
j_gene: TRBJ2-2
d_gene: -
CDR3nt: TGTGCCAGCAGTCTTAGGGAGATCGGGGAGCTGTTTTTT
CDR3aa: CASSLREIGELFF

abundance: -
v_gene: TRBV27
j_gene: TRBJ2-2
d_gene: TRBD1
CDR3nt: TGTGCCAGCAGTCCCCGGACAGGGGCGAACACCGGGGAGCTGTTTTTT
CDR3aa: CASSPRTGANTGELFF

abundance: -
v_gene: TRBV5-8
j_gene: TRBJ2-5
d_gene: TRBD1
CDR3nt: TGTGCCAGCAGCGGTAACAGGGGTTCGGAGACCCAGTACTTC
CDR3aa: CASSGNRGSETQYF

abundance: -
v_gene: TRBV6-4
j_gene: TRBJ2-3
d_gene: -
CDR3nt: TGTGCCAGCAGTGACACCCCTAAGACTAGCACAGATACGCAGTATTTT
CDR3aa: CASSDTPKTSTDTQYF

abundance: once
v_gene: TRBV5-4
j_gene: TRBJ2-2
d_gene: TRBD1
CDR3nt: TGTGCCAGCAGCTTAACAGGGGAAGTAAGGACCGGGGAGCTGTTTTTT
CDR3aa: CASSLTGEVRTGELFF

abundance: -
v_gene: TRBV11-3
j_gene: TRBJ1-1
d_gene: -
CDR3nt: TGTGCCAGCAGCTTCGACAGGAACACTGAAGCTTTCTTT
CDR3aa: CASSFDRNTEAFF

abundance: -
v_gene: TRBV4-1
j_gene: TRBJ2-7
d_gene: TRBD1
CDR3nt: TGCGCCAGCAGCCAAGATAACAGGGGGATTTCTTCTTCCTACGAGCAGTACTTC
CDR3aa: CASSQDNRGISSSYEQYF

abundance: -
v_gene: TRBV29-1
j_gene: TRBJ2-7
d_gene: TRBD2
CDR3nt: TGCAGCGTTGAGACTAGCCGTTCCTACGAGCAGTACTTC
CDR3aa: CSVETSRSYEQYF

abundance: once
v_gene: TRBV19
j_gene: TRBJ2-1
d_gene: -
CDR3nt: TGTGCCAGTAGTATAGAGGGCAGGGGCAATGAGCAGTTCTTC
CDR3aa: CASSIEGRGNEQFF

abundance: -
v_gene: TRBV6-5
j_gene: TRBJ2-5
d_gene: -
CDR3nt: TGTGCCAGCAGTTACTCATATAGCCAGGGAATCGAGACCCAGTACTTC
CDR3aa: CASSYSYSQGIETQYF

abundance: -
v_gene: TRBV6-5
j_gene: TRBJ1-5
d_gene: -
CDR3nt: TGTGCCAGCAGTTACTTCAGGGATCAGCCCCAGCATTTT
CDR3aa: CASSYFRDQPQHF

abundance: -
v_gene: TRBV6-1
j_gene: TRBJ1-2
d_gene: TRBD1
CDR3nt: TGTGCCTGCACCCTTGATGGGACAGGGGGCGATTCCCTATTC
CDR3aa: CACTLDGTGGDSLF

abundance: -
v_gene: TRBV28
j_gene: TRBJ1-5
d_gene: TRBD1
CDR3nt: TGTGCCAGCAGCCCCCACCGACAGGGACCCAATCAGCCCCAGCATTTT
CDR3aa: CASSPHRQGPNQPQHF

abundance: once
v_gene: TRBV4-1
j_gene: TRBJ2-1
d_gene: TRBD1
CDR3nt: TGCGCCAGCAGCCAACCGGGACAGGGAAACAATGAGCAGTTCTTC
CDR3aa: CASSQPGQGNNEQFF

abundance: -
v_gene: TRBV29-1
j_gene: TRBJ2-7
d_gene: -
CDR3nt: TGCAGCGTTGTTCGGACAGATACCTACGAGCAGTACTTC
CDR3aa: CSVVRTDTYEQYF

abundance: -
v_gene: TRBV15
j_gene: TRBJ2-5
d_gene: -
CDR3nt: TGTGCCACTCGGCGAGGGATCCAAGAGACCCAGTACTTC
CDR3aa: CATRRGIQETQYF

abundance: -
v_gene: TRBV6-4
j_gene: TRBJ1-2
d_gene: TRBD1
CDR3nt: TGTGCCAGCAGTCGGGACAGGGGGCTTGTAAGTGGCTACACCTTC
CDR3aa: CASSRDRGLVSGYTF

abundance: -
v_gene: TRBV9
j_gene: TRBJ2-3
d_gene: TRBD2
CDR3nt: TGTGCCAGCAGCAGCCGGGGACTAGCGGGGGGGATCACAGATACGCAGTATTTT
CDR3aa: CASSSRGLAGGITDTQYF

abundance: -
v_gene: TRBV28
j_gene: TRBJ1-5
d_gene: TRBD1
CDR3nt: TGTGCCAGCAGTCCTAACCCAGGGGGCGTCGGCCAGCCCCAGCATTTT
CDR3aa: CASSPNPGGVGQPQHF